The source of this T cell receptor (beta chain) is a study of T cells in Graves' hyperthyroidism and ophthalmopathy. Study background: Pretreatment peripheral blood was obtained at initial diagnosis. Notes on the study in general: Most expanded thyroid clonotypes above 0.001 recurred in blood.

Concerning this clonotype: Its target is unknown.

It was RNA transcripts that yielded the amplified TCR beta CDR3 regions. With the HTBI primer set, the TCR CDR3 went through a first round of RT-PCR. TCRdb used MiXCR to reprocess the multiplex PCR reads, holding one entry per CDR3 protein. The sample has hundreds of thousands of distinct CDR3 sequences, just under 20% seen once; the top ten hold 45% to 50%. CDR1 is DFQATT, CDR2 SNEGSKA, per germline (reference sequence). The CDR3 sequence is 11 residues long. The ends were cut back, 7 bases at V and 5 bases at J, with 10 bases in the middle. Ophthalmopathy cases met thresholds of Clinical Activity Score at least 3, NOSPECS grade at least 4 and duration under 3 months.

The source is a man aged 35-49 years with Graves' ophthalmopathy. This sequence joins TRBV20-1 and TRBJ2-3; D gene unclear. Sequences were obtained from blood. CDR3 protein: CSGGPIDTQYF. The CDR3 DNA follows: TGCAGTGGAGGTCCGATAGATACGCAGTATTTT.